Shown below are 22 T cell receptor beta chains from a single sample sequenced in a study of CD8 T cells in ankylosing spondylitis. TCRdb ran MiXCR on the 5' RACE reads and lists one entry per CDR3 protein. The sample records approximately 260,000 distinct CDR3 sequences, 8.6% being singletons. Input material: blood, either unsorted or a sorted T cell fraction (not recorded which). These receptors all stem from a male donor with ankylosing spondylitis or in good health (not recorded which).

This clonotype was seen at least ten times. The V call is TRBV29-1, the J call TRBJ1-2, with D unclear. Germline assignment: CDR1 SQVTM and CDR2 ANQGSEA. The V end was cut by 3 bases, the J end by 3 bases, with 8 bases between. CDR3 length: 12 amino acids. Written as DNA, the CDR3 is TGCAGCGTTGAGAGTGAACACTATGGCTACACCTTC. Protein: CSVESEHYGYTF.

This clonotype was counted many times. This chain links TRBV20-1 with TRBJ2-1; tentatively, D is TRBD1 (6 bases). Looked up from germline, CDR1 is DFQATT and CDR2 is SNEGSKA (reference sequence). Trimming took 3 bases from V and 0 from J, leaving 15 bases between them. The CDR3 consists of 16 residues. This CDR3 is CSARGVGAGSYNEQFF. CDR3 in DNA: TGCAGTGCTAGGGGGGTGGGGGCCGGCTCCTACAATGAGCAGTTCTTC.

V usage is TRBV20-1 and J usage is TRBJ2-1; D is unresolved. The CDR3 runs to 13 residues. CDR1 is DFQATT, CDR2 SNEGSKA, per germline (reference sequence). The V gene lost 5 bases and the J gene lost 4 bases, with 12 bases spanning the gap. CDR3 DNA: TGCAGTGCTTACAGAGGCCGTTACAATGAGCAGTTCTTC. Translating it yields CSAYRGRYNEQFF.

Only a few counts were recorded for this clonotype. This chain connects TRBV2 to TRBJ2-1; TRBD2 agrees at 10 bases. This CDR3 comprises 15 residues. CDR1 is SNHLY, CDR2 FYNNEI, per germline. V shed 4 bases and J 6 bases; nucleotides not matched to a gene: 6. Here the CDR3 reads CASSGELAGSNEQFF. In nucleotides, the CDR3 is TGTGCCAGCAGTGGGGAACTAGCGGGAAGCAATGAGCAGTTCTTC.

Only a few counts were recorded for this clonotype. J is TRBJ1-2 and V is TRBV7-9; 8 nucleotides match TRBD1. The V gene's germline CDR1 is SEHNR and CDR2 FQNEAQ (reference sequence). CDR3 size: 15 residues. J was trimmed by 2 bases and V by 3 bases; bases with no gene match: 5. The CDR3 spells CASSFGQGGNYGYTF. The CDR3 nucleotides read TGTGCCAGCAGCTTCGGACAGGGAGGAAACTATGGCTACACCTTC.

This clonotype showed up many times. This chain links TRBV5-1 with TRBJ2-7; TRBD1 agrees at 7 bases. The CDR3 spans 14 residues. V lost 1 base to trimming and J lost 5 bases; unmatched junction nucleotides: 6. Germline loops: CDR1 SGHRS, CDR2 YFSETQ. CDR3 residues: CASSLYLGTDEQYF. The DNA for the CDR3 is TGCGCCAGCAGCTTGTACTTGGGGACAGACGAGCAGTACTTC.

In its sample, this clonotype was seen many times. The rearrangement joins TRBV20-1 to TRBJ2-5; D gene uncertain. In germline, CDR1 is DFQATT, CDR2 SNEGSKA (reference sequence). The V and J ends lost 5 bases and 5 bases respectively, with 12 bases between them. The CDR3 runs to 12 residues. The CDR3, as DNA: TGCAGTGCTCCCTCCCCTGCGGAGACCCAGTACTTC. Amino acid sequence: CSAPSPAETQYF.

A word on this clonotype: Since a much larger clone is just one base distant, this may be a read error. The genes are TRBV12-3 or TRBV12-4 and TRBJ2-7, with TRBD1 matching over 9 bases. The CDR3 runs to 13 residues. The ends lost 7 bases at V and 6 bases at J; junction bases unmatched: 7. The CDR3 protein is CASTQDRGTEQYF. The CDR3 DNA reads TGTGCCAGCACCCAGGACAGGGGTACCGAGCAGTACTTC.

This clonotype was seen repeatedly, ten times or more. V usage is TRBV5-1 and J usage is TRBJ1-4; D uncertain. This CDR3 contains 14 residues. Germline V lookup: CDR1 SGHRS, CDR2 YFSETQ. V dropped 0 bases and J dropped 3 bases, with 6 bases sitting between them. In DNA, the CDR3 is TGCGCCAGCAGCTTGGCCGGGTCTAATGAAAAACTGTTTTTT. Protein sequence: CASSLAGSNEKLFF.

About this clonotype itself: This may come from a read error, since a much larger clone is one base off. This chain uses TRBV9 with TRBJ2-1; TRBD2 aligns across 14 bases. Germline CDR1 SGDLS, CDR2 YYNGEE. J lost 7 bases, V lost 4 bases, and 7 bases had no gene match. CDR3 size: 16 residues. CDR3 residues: CASSLGTSGSFNEQFF. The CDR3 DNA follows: TGTGCCAGCAGCCTCGGGACTAGCGGGAGTTTTAATGAGCAGTTCTTC.

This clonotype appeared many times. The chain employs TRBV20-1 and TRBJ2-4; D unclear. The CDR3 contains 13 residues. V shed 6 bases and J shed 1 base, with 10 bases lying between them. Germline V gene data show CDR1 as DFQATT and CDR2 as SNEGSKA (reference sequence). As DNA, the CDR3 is TGCAGTGCCACTCCCTCGGCCAAAAACATTCAGTACTTC. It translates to CSATPSAKNIQYF.

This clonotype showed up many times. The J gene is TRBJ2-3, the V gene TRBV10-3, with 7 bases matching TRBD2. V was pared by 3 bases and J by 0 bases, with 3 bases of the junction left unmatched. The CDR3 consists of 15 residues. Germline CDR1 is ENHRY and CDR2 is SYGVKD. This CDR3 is CAISDPGGSTDTQYF. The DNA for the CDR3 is TGTGCCATCAGTGATCCCGGGGGGAGCACAGATACGCAGTATTTT.

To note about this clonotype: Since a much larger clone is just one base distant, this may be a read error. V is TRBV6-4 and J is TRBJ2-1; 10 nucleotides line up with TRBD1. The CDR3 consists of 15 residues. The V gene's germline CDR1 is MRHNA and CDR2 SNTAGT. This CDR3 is CASSTTGGFLFERFF. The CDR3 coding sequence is TGTGCCAGCAGTACGACAGGGGGCTTCCTTTTTGAGCGGTTCTTC.

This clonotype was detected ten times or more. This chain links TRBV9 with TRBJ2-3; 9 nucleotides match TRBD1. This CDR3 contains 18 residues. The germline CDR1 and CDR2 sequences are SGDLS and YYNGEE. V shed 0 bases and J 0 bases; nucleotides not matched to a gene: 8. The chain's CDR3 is CASSVAGQGFSSTDTQYF. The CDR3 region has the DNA TGTGCCAGCAGCGTAGCTGGACAGGGGTTCTCTAGCACAGATACGCAGTATTTT.

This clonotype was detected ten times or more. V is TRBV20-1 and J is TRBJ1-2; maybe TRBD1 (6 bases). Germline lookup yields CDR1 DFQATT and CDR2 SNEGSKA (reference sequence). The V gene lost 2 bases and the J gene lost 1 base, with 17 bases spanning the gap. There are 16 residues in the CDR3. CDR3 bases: TGCAGTGCTAGACGTCGGCCGGGACACCATAACTATGGCTACACCTTC. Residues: CSARRRPGHHNYGYTF.

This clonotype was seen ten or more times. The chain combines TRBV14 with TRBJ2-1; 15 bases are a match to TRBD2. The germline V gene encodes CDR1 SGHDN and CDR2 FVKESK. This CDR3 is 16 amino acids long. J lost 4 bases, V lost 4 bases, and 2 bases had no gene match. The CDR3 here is CASSPGTSGGYNEQFF. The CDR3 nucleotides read TGTGCCAGCAGCCCGGGGACTAGCGGGGGGTACAATGAGCAGTTCTTC.

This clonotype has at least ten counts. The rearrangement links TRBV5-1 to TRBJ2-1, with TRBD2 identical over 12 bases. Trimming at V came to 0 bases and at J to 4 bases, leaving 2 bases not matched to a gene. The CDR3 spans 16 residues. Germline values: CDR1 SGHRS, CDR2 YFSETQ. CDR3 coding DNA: TGCGCCAGCAGCTTGGAGGGACTAGCGGGTTACAATGAGCAGTTCTTC. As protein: CASSLEGLAGYNEQFF.

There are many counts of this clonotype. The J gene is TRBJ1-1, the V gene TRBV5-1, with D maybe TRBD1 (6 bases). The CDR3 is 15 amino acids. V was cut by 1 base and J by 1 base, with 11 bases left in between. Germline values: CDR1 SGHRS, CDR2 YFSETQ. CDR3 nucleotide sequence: TGCGCCAGCAGCTTGACAGGGAATAGGAACACTGAAGCTTTCTTT. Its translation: CASSLTGNRNTEAFF.

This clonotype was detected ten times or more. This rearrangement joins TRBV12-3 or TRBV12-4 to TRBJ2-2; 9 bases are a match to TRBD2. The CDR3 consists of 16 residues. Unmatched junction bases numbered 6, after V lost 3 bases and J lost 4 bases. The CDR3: CASSLLAGGPTGELFF. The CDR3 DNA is TGTGCCAGCAGTTTGCTCGCGGGGGGGCCCACCGGGGAGCTGTTTTTT.

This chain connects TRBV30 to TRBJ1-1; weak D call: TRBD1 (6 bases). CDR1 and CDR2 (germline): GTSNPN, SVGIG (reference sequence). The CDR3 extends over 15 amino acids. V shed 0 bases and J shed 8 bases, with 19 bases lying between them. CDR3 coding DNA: TGTGCCTGGAGTGTGGGGGGAAGTAGGGGGATGGAAGCTTTCTTT. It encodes CAWSVGGSRGMEAFF.

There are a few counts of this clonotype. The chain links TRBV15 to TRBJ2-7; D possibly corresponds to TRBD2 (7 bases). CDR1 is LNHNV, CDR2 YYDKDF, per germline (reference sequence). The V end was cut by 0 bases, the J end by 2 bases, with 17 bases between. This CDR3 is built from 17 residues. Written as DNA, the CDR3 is TGTGCCACCAGCAGAGATCTTTTGGGGGGGGGCACCTACGAGCAGTACTTC. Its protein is CATSRDLLGGGTYEQYF.

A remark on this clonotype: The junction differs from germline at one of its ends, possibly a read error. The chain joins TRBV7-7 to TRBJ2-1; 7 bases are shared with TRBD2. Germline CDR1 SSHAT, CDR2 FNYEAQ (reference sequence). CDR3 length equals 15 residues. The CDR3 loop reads CASSPFGGLRSEQFF. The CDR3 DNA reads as TGTGCTAGCAGCCCCTTCGGGGGGTTGAGGAGTGAGCAGTTCTTC.